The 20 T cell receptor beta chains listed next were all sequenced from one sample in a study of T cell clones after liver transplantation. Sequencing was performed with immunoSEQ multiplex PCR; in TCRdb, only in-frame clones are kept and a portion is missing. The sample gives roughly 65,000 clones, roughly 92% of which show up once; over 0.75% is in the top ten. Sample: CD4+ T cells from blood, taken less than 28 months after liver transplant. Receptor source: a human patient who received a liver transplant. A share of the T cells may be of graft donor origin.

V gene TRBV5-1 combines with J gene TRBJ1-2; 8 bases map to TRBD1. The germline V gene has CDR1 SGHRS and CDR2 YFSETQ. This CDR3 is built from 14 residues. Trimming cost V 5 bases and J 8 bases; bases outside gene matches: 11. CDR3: CASRLGQGERGYTF. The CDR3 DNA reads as TGCGCCAGCAGACTCGGACAGGGTGAAAGGGGCTACACCTTC.

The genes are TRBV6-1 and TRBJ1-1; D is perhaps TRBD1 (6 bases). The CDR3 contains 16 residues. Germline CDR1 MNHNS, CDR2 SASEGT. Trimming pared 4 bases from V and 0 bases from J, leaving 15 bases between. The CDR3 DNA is TGTGCCAGCAGTGGGGCCTCAGGACAGCTGAACACTGAAGCTTTCTTT. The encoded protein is CASSGASGQLNTEAFF.

CDR3 nucleotide sequence: TGTGCCAGCAGCTCTTGGGGGTACGAGCAGTACTTC. It translates to CASSSWGYEQYF. The chain has TRBV13 and TRBJ2-7; either TRBD1 or TRBD2 may fit D (5 bases each). Germline-derived CDR1 and CDR2 are PRHDT and FYEKMQ (reference sequence). The CDR3 spans 12 residues. V dropped 4 bases and J dropped 4 bases, with 8 bases sitting between them.

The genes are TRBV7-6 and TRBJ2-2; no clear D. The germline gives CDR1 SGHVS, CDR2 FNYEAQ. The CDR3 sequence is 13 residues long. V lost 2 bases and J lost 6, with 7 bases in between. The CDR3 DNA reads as TGTGCCAGCAGCTTAAGGGTTTCCGGGGAGCTGTTTTTT. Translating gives CASSLRVSGELFF.

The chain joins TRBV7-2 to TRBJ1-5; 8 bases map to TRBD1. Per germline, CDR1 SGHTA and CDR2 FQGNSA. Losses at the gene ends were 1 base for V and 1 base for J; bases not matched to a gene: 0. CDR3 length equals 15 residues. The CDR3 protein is CASSLGQGSNQPQHF. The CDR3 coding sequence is TGTGCCAGCAGCTTAGGACAGGGGAGCAATCAGCCCCAGCATTTT.

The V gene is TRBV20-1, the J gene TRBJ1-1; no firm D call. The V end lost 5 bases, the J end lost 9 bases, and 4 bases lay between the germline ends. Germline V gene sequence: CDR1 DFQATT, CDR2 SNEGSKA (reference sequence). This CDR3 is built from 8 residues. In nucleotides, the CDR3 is TGCAGTGCTGGCCAAGCTTTCTTT. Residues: CSAGQAFF.

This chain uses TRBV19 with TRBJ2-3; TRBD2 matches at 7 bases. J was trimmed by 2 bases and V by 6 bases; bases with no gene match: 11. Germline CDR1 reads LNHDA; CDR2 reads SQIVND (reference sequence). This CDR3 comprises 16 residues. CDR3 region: CASRETSAHTTDTQYF. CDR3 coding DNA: TGTGCCAGTAGAGAAACTAGCGCACATACCACAGATACGCAGTATTTT.

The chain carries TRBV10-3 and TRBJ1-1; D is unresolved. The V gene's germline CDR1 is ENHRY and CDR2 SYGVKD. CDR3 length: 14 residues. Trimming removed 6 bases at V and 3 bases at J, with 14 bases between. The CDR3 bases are TGTGCCATCAGCATTAGGGCCATGGACACTGAAGCTTTCTTT. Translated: CAISIRAMDTEAFF.

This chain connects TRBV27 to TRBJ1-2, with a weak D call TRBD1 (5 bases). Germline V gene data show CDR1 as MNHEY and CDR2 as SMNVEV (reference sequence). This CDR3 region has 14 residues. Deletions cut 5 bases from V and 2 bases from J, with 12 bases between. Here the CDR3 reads CASSPGLINYGYTF. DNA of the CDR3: TGTGCCAGCAGTCCGGGACTAATAAACTATGGCTACACCTTC.

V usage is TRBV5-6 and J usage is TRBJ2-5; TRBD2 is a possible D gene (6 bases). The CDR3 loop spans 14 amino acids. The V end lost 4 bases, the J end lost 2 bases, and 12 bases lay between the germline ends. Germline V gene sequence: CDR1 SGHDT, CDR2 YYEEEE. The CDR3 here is CASSRGTRQETQYF. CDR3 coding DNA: TGTGCCAGCAGCCGGGGGACGAGGCAAGAGACCCAGTACTTC.

The CDR3 DNA follows: TGTGCCAGCAGCTTAGGAGGGGGATACACCTACGAGCAGTACTTC. Translating gives CASSLGGGYTYEQYF. The chain has TRBV7-2 and TRBJ2-7; a weak D match, TRBD1 (6 bases). This CDR3 is 15 amino acids long. Germline CDR1 reads SGHTA; CDR2 reads FQGNSA. V shed 1 base and J shed 2 bases, with 12 bases lying between them.

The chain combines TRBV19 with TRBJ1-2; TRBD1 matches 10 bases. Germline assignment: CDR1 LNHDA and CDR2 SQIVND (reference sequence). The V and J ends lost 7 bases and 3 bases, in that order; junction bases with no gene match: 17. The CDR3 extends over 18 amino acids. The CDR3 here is CASIPPLVTGGPHYGYTF. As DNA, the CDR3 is TGTGCCAGTATTCCCCCCCTGGTGACAGGGGGCCCCCACTATGGCTACACCTTC.

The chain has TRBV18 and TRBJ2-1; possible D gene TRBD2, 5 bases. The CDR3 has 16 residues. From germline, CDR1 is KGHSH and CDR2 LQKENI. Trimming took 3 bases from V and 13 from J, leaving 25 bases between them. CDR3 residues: CASSPGGGVVVAQQFF. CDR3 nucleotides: TGTGCCAGCTCACCCGGCGGTGGGGTAGTGGTAGCGCAACAGTTCTTC.

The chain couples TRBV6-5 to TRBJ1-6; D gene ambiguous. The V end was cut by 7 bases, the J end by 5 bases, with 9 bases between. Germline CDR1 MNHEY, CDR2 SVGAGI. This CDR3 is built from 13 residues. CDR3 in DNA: TGTGCCAGCAACGGACGGGATAATTCACCCCTCCACTTT. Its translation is CASNGRDNSPLHF.

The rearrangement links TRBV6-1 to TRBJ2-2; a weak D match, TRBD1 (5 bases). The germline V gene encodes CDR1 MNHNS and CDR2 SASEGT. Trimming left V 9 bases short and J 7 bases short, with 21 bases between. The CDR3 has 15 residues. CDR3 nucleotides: TGTGCCAGTAACAATGCGCAGGGCTCCCTCGGGGAGCTGTTTTTT. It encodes CASNNAQGSLGELFF.

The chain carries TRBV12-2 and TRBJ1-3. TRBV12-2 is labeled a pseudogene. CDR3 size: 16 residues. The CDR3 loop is CASRLARAWTGNTIYF. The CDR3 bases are TGTGCAAGTCGCTTAGCGCGGGCTTGGACTGGAAACACCATATATTTT.

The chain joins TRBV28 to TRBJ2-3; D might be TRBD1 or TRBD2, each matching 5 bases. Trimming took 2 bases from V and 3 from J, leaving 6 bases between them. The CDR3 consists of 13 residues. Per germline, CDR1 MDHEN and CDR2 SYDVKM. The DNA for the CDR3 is TGTGCCAGCAGTTTAGGGGGAACAGATACGCAGTATTTT. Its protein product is CASSLGGTDTQYF.

The CDR3 region is CASSLARTSGGAYEQYF. CDR3 DNA: TGCGCCAGCAGCTTGGCCCGGACTAGCGGGGGTGCCTACGAGCAGTACTTC. J is TRBJ2-7 and V is TRBV5-1; 13 bases are shared with TRBD2. The CDR3 length is 17 residues. Germline-derived CDR1 and CDR2 are SGHRS and YFSETQ. V gave up 0 bases and J gave up 2 bases; unmatched junction bases: 5.

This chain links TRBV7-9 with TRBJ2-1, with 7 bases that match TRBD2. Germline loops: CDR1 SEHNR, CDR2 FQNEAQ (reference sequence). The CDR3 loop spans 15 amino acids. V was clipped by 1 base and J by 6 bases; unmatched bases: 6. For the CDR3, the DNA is TGTGCCAGCAGCTTAGTGCGGGGGACGATCAATGAGCAGTTCTTC. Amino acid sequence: CASSLVRGTINEQFF.

The chain's CDR3 is CARSFVLAGSFPYEQYF. The DNA of the CDR3 is TGTGCCAGAAGCTTCGTTCTAGCGGGAAGTTTTCCCTACGAGCAGTACTTC. The rearrangement uses TRBV5-3 and TRBJ2-7, with 9 bases lining up with TRBD2. TRBV5-3 is reported as an ORF; its role is uncertain. The CDR3 is made up of 17 amino acids. V lost 2 bases and J lost 2; bases outside the gene matches: 11.